This T cell receptor (beta chain) appears in the sequencing data of a study of cytomegalovirus exposure and HLA in healthy donors. Study conclusions and caveats: It has been reported that TCR beta sequences accurately predicted the HLA-A and HLA-B alleles of most subjects.

PCR was performed using 60 Vbeta and 13 Jbeta primers. Assay: immunoSEQ multiplex PCR; the TCRdb copy retains only in-frame clones and omits some. The table lists over 30,000 clones, roughly 67% of them singletons. Germline V gives CDR1 SQVTM, CDR2 ANQGSEA. The CDR3 is made up of 10 amino acids. V was trimmed by 7 bases and J by 4 bases, leaving 7 bases between them. Concerning this clone itself: Its antigen is currently unknown.

The specimen sequenced was PBMCs. This clonotype was obtained from a man between 40 and 49 years old in good health and CMV-seropositive. The chain joins TRBV29-1 to TRBJ1-1; no clear D. CDR3 protein: CSGVVTEAFF. In nucleotides, the CDR3 is TGCAGCGGTGTAGTCACTGAAGCTTTCTTT.